This record concerns one T cell receptor beta chain sequence. This clonotype has a handful of counts. Its cognate antigen has yet to be identified. No per-base quality is available; no much larger clone lies one base away. These data originate in a study of T cells after yellow fever vaccination (dated by TCRdb to the late 2010s). For context, the study as a whole: The SMART-Seq v4 Ultra Low Input RNA kit was used to prepare libraries from fractions with low cell numbers. Two healthy male donors made up the cohort, one aged 18 to 30 years and the other aged 30 to 40 years. Blood was collected at multiple timepoints before and after primary and secondary immunization, and bulk PBMC replicates and cell subsets were isolated. To follow T-cell clones before and after both primary and booster YFV17D yellow fever vaccination, bulk TCR alpha and beta repertoires underwent longitudinal sequencing.

Synthesis of TCR cDNA relied on 5'RACE template switching, a step that introduced a universal primer site along with unique molecular identifiers. Priming of cDNA synthesis was performed from both the TCR alpha and TCR beta constant segments. Library amplification used two PCR steps, and the second PCR step added sample barcodes and sequencing adapters. Sequencing of libraries was done on Illumina HiSeq 2500 (2x100 bp) or NovaSeq (2x150 bp). As for the authors' bioinformatics: Reads were demultiplexed and collapsed into UMI consensus sequences with MIGEC, and V(D)J alignment was performed with MiXCR. Using edgeR on replicate PBMC samples, clonotypes were called vaccine-responding if FDR was below 0.01 and the log2 fold change was above 5 up to day 15. Bulk clonotypes were assigned CD4 or CD8 identity according to which sequenced CD4 or CD8 repertoire held them at higher abundance. Using fastp trimming at Q25 and MiXCR clonotype assembly, TCRdb reanalyzed the public sequencing data and kept in-frame beta chains. A single entry per CDR3 protein holds the most common genes and DNA from its merged rows. None of the V and J calls come from the authors' own analysis; TCRdb made them. The sample data list approximately 510,000 distinct CDR3 sequences, and around a fifth of these were observed just once. Of the sample, about 16% is held by the ten largest clones.

Spanning cysteine to phenylalanine, the CDR3 consists of 16 amino acids. Left in the record is the CDR3 DNA by itself, 48 bases read in frame from the first base. The germline V gene specifies SGHAT as CDR1 and FQNNGV as CDR2. V is clipped by 1 base and J by 0 bases, and the sequence between their germline boundaries is 11 bases long. General conclusions and limits of the study: A small share of clonotypes was detected in both CD4 and CD8 compartments, with the overlap likely arising from convergent recombination. The secondary T-cell response was found to be weaker but faster than the primary response, with a peak reached on day 5 rather than on day 15. Computational filtering was needed because FACS-sorted repertoires could contain abundant contaminating clonotypes from the bulk population. Most clones expanded after primary vaccination were re-detected after the booster (approximately 96% of CD4 and 80% to 90% of CD8), suggesting broad memory maintenance. The study included only two donors, which limits how far the findings can be generalized.

The label giving this sample's treatment or condition can be read as: live attenuated yellow fever vaccine strain. At each blood-draw timepoint, two biological replicates of bulk PBMCs were obtained. PBMCs were isolated from peripheral blood using a standard Ficoll-Paque protocol. TriZol was used to extract RNA from bulk PBMCs, CD4 and CD8 fractions, and dextramer-positive and dextramer-negative fractions. The sequences come from PBMCs, collected around 3 weeks after the first yellow fever vaccination. This sequence originates from a man younger than 35 who received the YFV17D yellow fever vaccine. The chain is assembled from TRBV11-2 and TRBJ2-3; a tentative D match to TRBD2 spans 5 bases. The CDR3 region has the sequence CASSLAGRTSTDTQYF. Read as DNA, the sequence is TGTGCCAGCAGCTTAGCGGGCAGGACTAGCACAGATACGCAGTATTTT.